The T cell receptor beta chain under discussion was sequenced for a study of blood T cell repertoires in COVID-19. CDR3 size: 14 residues. Germline assignment: CDR1 LGHNA and CDR2 YSLEER. V lost 0 bases, J lost 4 bases, and 2 bases stayed unmatched. Some clones are missing from TCRdb's copy, which holds only in-frame ones; the method was immunoSEQ multiplex PCR. The repertoire has under 350,000 clones, roughly 90% of them found once; the top ten carry 2% to 3%. The chain is built from TRBV4-3 and TRBJ1-2; 7 bases agree with TRBD1. Specimen: PBMCs or T cells enriched from blood (not recorded which). This sequence originates from a man in his 60s who had recovered from COVID-19. CDR3 bases: TGCGCCAGCAGCCAAGAGACAGGGACCTATGGCTACACCTTC. As protein: CASSQETGTYGYTF.